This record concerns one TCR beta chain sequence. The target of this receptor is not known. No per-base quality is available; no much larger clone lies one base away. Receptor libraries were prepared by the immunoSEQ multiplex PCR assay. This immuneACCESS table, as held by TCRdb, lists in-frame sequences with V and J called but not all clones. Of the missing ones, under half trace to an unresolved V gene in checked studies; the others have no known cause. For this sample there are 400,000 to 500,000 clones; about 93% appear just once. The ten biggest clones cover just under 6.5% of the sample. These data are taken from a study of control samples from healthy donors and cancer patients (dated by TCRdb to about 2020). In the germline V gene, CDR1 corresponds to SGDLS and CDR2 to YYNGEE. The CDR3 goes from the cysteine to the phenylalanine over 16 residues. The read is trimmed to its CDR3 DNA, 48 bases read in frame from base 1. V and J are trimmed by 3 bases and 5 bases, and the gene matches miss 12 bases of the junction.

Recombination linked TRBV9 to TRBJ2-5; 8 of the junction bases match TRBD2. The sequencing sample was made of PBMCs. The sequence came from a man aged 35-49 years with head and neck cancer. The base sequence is TGTGCCAGCAGCGCCTCGACTAGCGAGAGTAGGGAGACCCAGTACTTC. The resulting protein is CASSASTSESRETQYF.